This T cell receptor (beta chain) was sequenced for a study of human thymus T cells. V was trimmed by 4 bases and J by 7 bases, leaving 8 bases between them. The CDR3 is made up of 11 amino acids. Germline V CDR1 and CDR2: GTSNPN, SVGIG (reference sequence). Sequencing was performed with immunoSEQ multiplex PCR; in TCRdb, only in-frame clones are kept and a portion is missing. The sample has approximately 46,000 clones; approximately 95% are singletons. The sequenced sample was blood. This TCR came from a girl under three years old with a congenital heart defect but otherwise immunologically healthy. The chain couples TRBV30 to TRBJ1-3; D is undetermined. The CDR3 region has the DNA TGTGCCTGGAATCGACACAACACCATATATTTT. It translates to CAWNRHNTIYF.